A single sample is the source of the 17 T cell receptor beta chains below, sequenced in a study of cytomegalovirus exposure and HLA in healthy donors. Primers included in the PCR were 60 Vbeta and 13 Jbeta primers. TCRdb keeps only in-frame clones here, not all; method: immunoSEQ multiplex PCR. Among under 140,000 clones listed, roughly four fifths were seen once. Sequenced sample: PBMCs. Every receptor here comes from a woman aged 25 to 45 in good health and CMV-seronegative.

The V gene is TRBV11-3, the J gene TRBJ2-7; unclear D gene. Trimming pared 4 bases from V and 5 bases from J, leaving 15 bases between. Germline CDR1 is SGHNT and CDR2 is YENEEA. The CDR3 is 14 amino acids. The CDR3 nucleotides are TGTGCCAGCAGCTCTACCGGAAGACTGGACGAGCAGTACTTC. It is translated as CASSSTGRLDEQYF. The full variable domain, rest sourced from reference TRBV11-3 and TRBJ2-7, is EAGVVQSPRYKIIEKKQPVAFWCNPISGHNTLYWYLQNLGQGPELLIRYENEEAVDDSQLPKDRFSAERLKGVDSTLKIQPAELGDSAVYLCASSSTGRLDEQYFGPGTRLTVT.

The chain carries TRBV19 and TRBJ1-2; possibly TRBD1 for D (6 bases). Deletions cut 0 bases from V and 4 bases from J, with 9 bases between. Per germline, CDR1 LNHDA and CDR2 SQIVND (reference sequence). The CDR3 is 14 residues long. CDR3 loop: CASSIDQGIYGYTF. The CDR3 DNA reads TGTGCCAGTAGTATAGATCAGGGGATCTATGGCTACACCTTC.

The chain employs TRBV7-8 and TRBJ1-2; maybe TRBD1 (6 bases). This CDR3 has 18 amino acids. The germline V gene has CDR1 SGHVS and CDR2 FQNEAQ. The V end was cut by 0 bases, the J end by 2 bases, with 19 bases between. DNA of the CDR3: TGTGCCAGCAGCTTAGCGGGGGGGGACACGAGGGGGAACTATGGCTACACCTTC. Translated, it gives CASSLAGGDTRGNYGYTF. Combining the CDR3 with reference TRBV7-8 and TRBJ1-2 gives the whole variable domain GAGVSQSPRYKVAKRGQDVALRCDPISGHVSLFWYQQALGQGPEFLTYFQNEAQLDKSGLPSDRFFAERPEGSVSTLKIQRTQQEDSAVYLCASSLAGGDTRGNYGYTFGSGTRLTVV.

V gene TRBV5-1 combines with J gene TRBJ1-4; D unclear. The ends were cut back, 3 bases at V and 5 bases at J, with 11 bases in the middle. Germline CDR1 is SGHRS and CDR2 is YFSETQ. CDR3 length equals 14 residues. CDR3 region: CASSYQDRNEKLFF. DNA for the CDR3: TGCGCCAGCAGCTACCAGGATAGAAATGAAAAACTGTTTTTT.

V gene TRBV5-4 combines with J gene TRBJ2-1; 7 bases fit TRBD2. The CDR3 is 14 amino acids. The V and J ends lost 3 bases and 0 bases, in that order; junction bases with no gene match: 0. Germline CDR1 and CDR2: SGHNT and YYREEE (reference sequence). CDR3 sequence (DNA): TGTGCCAGCAGCTCGGGGGGCTCCTACAATGAGCAGTTCTTC. Residues: CASSSGGSYNEQFF.

As DNA, the CDR3 is TGTGCCAGCAGTATGAGGGGCAATCAGCCCCAGCATTTT. Translated, it gives CASSMRGNQPQHF. The rearrangement uses TRBV27 and TRBJ1-5; no firm D call. Trimming cost V 5 bases and J 2 bases, with 7 bases left between them. Looked up from germline, CDR1 is MNHEY and CDR2 is SMNVEV (reference sequence). The CDR3 loop spans 13 amino acids.

The rearrangement uses TRBV18 and TRBJ2-5; TRBD2 might be the D (5 bases). Trimming cost V 8 bases and J 3 bases, with 16 bases left between them. CDR1 is KGHSH and CDR2 is LQKENI in the germline V gene. The CDR3 length is 14 residues. In nucleotides, the CDR3 is TGTGCCAGCGGTCTCTATCGGGAAAAAGAGACCCAGTACTTC. It specifies CASGLYREKETQYF.

The chain has TRBV15 and TRBJ2-3; D is unclear. V was trimmed by 3 bases and J by 5 bases, leaving 12 bases between them. Germline V gene lookup returns CDR1 LNHNV and CDR2 YYDKDF (reference sequence). This CDR3 is built from 14 residues. The CDR3 nucleotides read TGTGCCACCAGCAGCATTCCCCACGGAGATACGCAGTATTTT. Its protein is CATSSIPHGDTQYF.

The V call is TRBV4-3, the J call TRBJ1-4, with 11 positions matching TRBD1. The CDR3 runs 16 residues. Per germline, CDR1 LGHNA and CDR2 YSLEER. With V trimmed by 4 bases and J by 6 bases, 7 bases remained unmatched. For the CDR3, the DNA is TGCGCCAGCAGCCTCTCACCGGGACAGGGGGATGAAAAACTGTTTTTT. Its protein is CASSLSPGQGDEKLFF.

The DNA of the CDR3 is TGCGCCAGCAGCCAATCCTATAGCGGGGGGCGGGAGACCCAGTACTTC. Its protein is CASSQSYSGGRETQYF. This chain links TRBV4-1 with TRBJ2-5; 10 bases are shared with TRBD2. Trimming at V came to 2 bases and at J to 5 bases, leaving 8 bases not matched to a gene. Germline CDR1 is MGHRA and CDR2 is YSYEKL. This CDR3 contains 16 residues.

The chain's CDR3 is CASSQESGSGETQYF. CDR3 coding DNA: TGCGCCAGCAGCCAAGAAAGCGGGAGTGGAGAGACCCAGTACTTC. The V gene is TRBV4-1, the J gene TRBJ2-5, with 8 bases fitting TRBD2. CDR3 length equals 15 residues. The ends lost 0 bases at V and 4 bases at J; junction bases unmatched: 4. The V gene's germline CDR1 is MGHRA and CDR2 YSYEKL.

The rearrangement uses TRBV7-2 and TRBJ1-5, with 9 nucleotides matching TRBD1. Germline values: CDR1 SGHTA, CDR2 FQGNSA. CDR3 size: 15 residues. V shed 2 bases and J 4 bases; nucleotides not matched to a gene: 3. DNA of the CDR3: TGTGCCAGCAGCTTAACACAGGGGGCGAATCAGCCCCAGCATTTT. Amino acids: CASSLTQGANQPQHF.

This clone was recorded once. The genes are TRBV7-9 and TRBJ1-1; D gene ambiguous. This CDR3 region has 16 residues. V was cut by 1 base and J by 0 bases, with 12 bases left in between. Germline values: CDR1 SEHNR, CDR2 FQNEAQ (reference sequence). CDR3 region: CASSLGTDLMNTEAFF. CDR3 sequence (DNA): TGTGCCAGCAGCTTAGGGACTGACCTTATGAACACTGAAGCTTTCTTT.

This sequence joins TRBV15 and TRBJ2-7; D remains ambiguous. From germline, CDR1 is LNHNV and CDR2 YYDKDF (reference sequence). The V end was cut by 0 bases, the J end by 3 bases, with 12 bases between. The CDR3 consists of 15 residues. CDR3 in DNA: TGTGCCACCAGCAGAGAGGAGAACCTAAACTACGAGCAGTACTTC. It specifies CATSREENLNYEQYF.

V usage is TRBV6-5 and J usage is TRBJ2-7; possible D gene TRBD1, 7 bases. Trimming took off 2 bases at V and 11 bases at J, with 16 bases between the two ends. The CDR3 is 13 amino acids. The V gene's germline CDR1 is MNHEY and CDR2 SVGAGI. CDR3 nucleotide sequence: TGTGCCAGCAGTTACGGACCGGACAGGAGGGAGTACTTC. Protein product: CASSYGPDRREYF.

V usage is TRBV6-6 and J usage is TRBJ2-7; D possibly corresponds to TRBD1 (6 bases). Germline loops: CDR1 MNHNY, CDR2 SVGAGI (reference sequence). V was cut by 6 bases and J by 2 bases, with 14 bases left in between. CDR3 length: 14 residues. The CDR3 nucleotides are TGTGCCAGCAGCACCCGGGACAATCCCTACGAGCAGTACTTC. This encodes CASSTRDNPYEQYF.

This clone was detected a few times. The chain links TRBV6-1 to TRBJ2-1; the match to TRBD2 covers 9 bases. J was trimmed by 6 bases and V by 10 bases; bases with no gene match: 13. Germline CDR1 and CDR2: MNHNS and SASEGT. The CDR3 sequence is 15 residues long. As DNA, the CDR3 is TGTGCCACCCGAGGGCAACTAGCGGGTGTCAATGAGCAGTTCTTC. It is translated as CATRGQLAGVNEQFF.